These 10 T cell receptor beta chains were all obtained from the same sample, sequenced in a study of blood T cell repertoires in COVID-19. Produced via immunoSEQ multiplex PCR; TCRdb's table is partial and in-frame only. Here the sample spans approximately 81,000 clones, about 89% being singletons. Sample: peripheral blood. These receptors were obtained from a man in his 70s with active or convalescent COVID-19.

V usage is TRBV5-1 and J usage is TRBJ2-3; 9 nucleotides line up with TRBD2. Germline assignment: CDR1 SGHRS and CDR2 YFSETQ. V dropped 5 bases and J dropped 1; count of bases not matched to a gene: 8. The CDR3 is 16 residues long. Here the CDR3 reads CASRLTIAGGTDTQYF. CDR3 DNA: TGCGCCAGCAGGCTGACCATAGCGGGAGGCACAGATACGCAGTATTTT.

This chain links TRBV24-1 with TRBJ2-1; TRBD2 might be the D (5 bases). This CDR3 is built from 12 residues. CDR1 is KGHDR, CDR2 SFDVKD, per germline. V lost 3 bases, J lost 15 bases, and 14 bases lay in between. CDR3: CATSDRASSRFF. The CDR3 DNA is TGTGCCACCAGTGATCGGGCTAGCTCCAGGTTCTTC.

This clone was observed a handful of times. V is TRBV5-5 and J is TRBJ2-7; TRBD1 matches 7 bases. The length of the CDR3 is 15 residues. The J segment lost 4 bases and the V segment lost 1 base, leaving 8 bases of the junction unmatched. Germline CDR1 is SGHKS and CDR2 is YYEKEE (reference sequence). The CDR3 DNA reads TGTGCCAGCAGCTTGACTCAGGGACAGACTTACGAGCAGTACTTC. This translates into CASSLTQGQTYEQYF.

The genes are TRBV5-1 and TRBJ1-1, with D perhaps matching TRBD1 (6 bases). The CDR3 is 14 residues long. The V gene's germline CDR1 is SGHRS and CDR2 YFSETQ. With 1 base removed from V and 5 bases from J, the gap between germline ends came to 12 bases. The CDR3 DNA sequence: TGCGCCAGCAGCTTGCGGGCAGGGGAGACTGAAGCTTTCTTT. Translation gives CASSLRAGETEAFF.

The chain's CDR3 is CASSLGGLAGTGELFF. For the CDR3, the DNA is TGTGCCAGCAGCCTGGGGGGACTAGCGGGAACCGGGGAGCTGTTTTTT. The chain carries TRBV28 and TRBJ2-2; 13 bases fit TRBD2. CDR1 and CDR2 (germline): MDHEN, SYDVKM. The CDR3 is made up of 16 amino acids. J gave up 5 bases and V 6 bases, and 6 bases lay outside the gene matches. Combining the CDR3 with reference TRBV28 and TRBJ2-2 gives the whole variable domain DVKVTQSSRYLVKRTGEKVFLECVQDMDHENMFWYRQDPGLGLRLIYFSYDVKMKEKGDIPEGYSVSREKKERFSLILESASTNQTSMYLCASSLGGLAGTGELFFGEGSRLTVL.

In this sample, this clone turned up once. The rearrangement joins TRBV7-2 to TRBJ2-2; no definite D call. CDR1 and CDR2 from the germline V gene are SGHTA and FQGNSA. The CDR3 extends over 16 amino acids. The V gene lost 2 bases and the J gene lost 0 bases, with 10 bases spanning the gap. The CDR3 loop reads CASSLRLFANTGELFF. In DNA form, the CDR3 reads TGTGCCAGCAGCTTAAGACTGTTCGCGAACACCGGGGAGCTGTTTTTT.

This clone was picked up a small number of times. This chain uses TRBV5-1 with TRBJ1-1; D is undetermined. The CDR3 extends over 14 amino acids. Germline CDR1 reads SGHRS; CDR2 reads YFSETQ. V was pared by 2 bases and J by 4 bases, with 12 bases between. CDR3 protein: CASSFTGYGTEAFF. As DNA, the CDR3 is TGCGCCAGCAGCTTCACGGGGTACGGCACTGAAGCTTTCTTT.

The gene calls are TRBV18 and TRBJ2-7; D is possibly TRBD1 (6 bases). The CDR3 has 13 amino acids. Looked up from germline, CDR1 is KGHSH and CDR2 is LQKENI. Trimming removed 5 bases at V and 6 bases at J, with 14 bases between. The CDR3 sequence: CASSANRVGEQYF. The CDR3 DNA sequence: TGTGCCAGCTCAGCCAACAGGGTGGGCGAGCAGTACTTC.

This clone was detected a few times. The chain joins TRBV28 to TRBJ1-2; unclear D gene. The CDR3 totals 13 residues. Trimming shortened V by 4 bases and J by 0 bases, and 6 bases separated the two germline ends. Germline V gene lookup returns CDR1 MDHEN and CDR2 SYDVKM. The CDR3 nucleotides are TGTGCCAGCAGTTGGGCCACTAACTATGGCTACACCTTC. Amino acid sequence: CASSWATNYGYTF.

This chain joins TRBV27 and TRBJ2-4; 9 bases line up with TRBD2. Germline CDR1 is MNHEY and CDR2 is SMNVEV (reference sequence). This CDR3 is 15 amino acids long. V lost 5 bases to trimming and J lost 10 bases; unmatched junction nucleotides: 12. The CDR3 nucleotides are TGTGCCAGCAGTCCATACTTGGGACTAGCCTTGATTCAGTACTTC. Translated, it gives CASSPYLGLALIQYF.